This T cell receptor (beta chain) was retrieved from a study of blood T cell repertoires in COVID-19. Background on the study: Specimens from acute and convalescent COVID-19 originated in the United States, Italy and Spain. Nucleic acid was either cDNA or gDNA, and it came from T cells, B-cell-depleted T cells, or PBMCs.

Authors' data handling: Amplification of reference gene primers provided the estimated nucleated cell counts. Produced via immunoSEQ multiplex PCR; TCRdb's table is partial and in-frame only. That table supplies the V and J calls and clone size; D and trimming were determined from the DNA. This sample carries 300,000 to 400,000 clones, roughly 90% of them seen once, and the ten largest clones take more than 3%. Looked up from germline, CDR1 is GTSNPN and CDR2 is SVGIG (reference sequence). CDR3 length: 13 amino acids. The ends were cut back, 4 bases at V and 2 bases at J, with 11 bases in the middle.

V usage is TRBV30 and J usage is TRBJ1-1; D perhaps matches TRBD1 (5 bases). Sequenced input: peripheral blood. The sequence was collected from a woman aged 50 to 65 with active or convalescent COVID-19. CDR3: CAWNQGSNTEAFF. CDR3 DNA: TGTGCCTGGAACCAGGGCTCTAACACTGAAGCTTTCTTT.